A selection of T cell receptor beta chains follows, all from one sample in a study of shared clonotypes between healthy human individuals. Produced via immunoSEQ multiplex PCR; TCRdb's table is partial and in-frame only. The table shows 2 million to 2.5 million clones, with more than 90% occurring only once. Material: naive CD4+ T cells sorted from blood. The receptors originated from a man aged 18-30 years in good health. Both conserved end residues are part of each CDR3. The order of the fields is clone size, CDR3 length, J gene, V gene, D gene, CDR3 DNA, CDR3 protein. The D gene is left open where the match is weak. The size entry is marked missing in some rows and otherwise reads once, few, many or a size class.

size: once
length: 13
J: TRBJ1-5
V: TRBV10-3
D: TRBD1
DNA: TGTGCCATCGGGACAGGCAGCAATCAGCCCCAGCATTTT
CDR3: CAIGTGSNQPQHF

size: .
length: 16
J: TRBJ2-1
V: TRBV6-1
D: TRBD2
DNA: TGTGCCAGCAGTGTCGATAAAGCGGGAAGCTACAATGAGCAGTTCTTC
CDR3: CASSVDKAGSYNEQFF

size: .
length: 15
J: TRBJ1-5
V: TRBV4-1
D: .
DNA: TGCGCCAGCAGCCAAGAGGGGAATAGCAATCAGCCCCAGCATTTT
CDR3: CASSQEGNSNQPQHF

size: .
length: 16
J: TRBJ2-1
V: TRBV7-2
D: TRBD2
DNA: TGTGCCAGCAGCGCGGGACTAGCAATAAAATACAATGAGCAGTTCTTC
CDR3: CASSAGLAIKYNEQFF

size: .
length: 16
J: TRBJ2-3
V: TRBV19
D: TRBD2
DNA: TGTGCCAGTAGTATGCCTAGCGGGAGGGGGACAGATACGCAGTATTTT
CDR3: CASSMPSGRGTDTQYF

size: .
length: 13
J: TRBJ1-1
V: TRBV18
D: .
DNA: TGTGCCAGCTCACCAGCGTTGAACACTGAAGCTTTCTTT
CDR3: CASSPALNTEAFF

size: .
length: 17
J: TRBJ2-2
V: TRBV5-1
D: TRBD2
DNA: TGCGCCAGCAGCTCGGGACTAGCGGGAGATGGAACCGGGGAGCTGTTTTTT
CDR3: CASSSGLAGDGTGELFF

size: .
length: 14
J: TRBJ1-5
V: TRBV6-6
D: .
DNA: TGTGCCAGCAGTCCACAGGTTTCCAATCAGCCCCAGCATTTT
CDR3: CASSPQVSNQPQHF

size: .
length: 14
J: TRBJ2-3
V: TRBV9
D: .
DNA: TGTGCCAGCAGCATACAGGGTATGGCAGATACGCAGTATTTT
CDR3: CASSIQGMADTQYF

size: .
length: 15
J: TRBJ1-6
V: TRBV11-2
D: .
DNA: TGTGCCAGCTACCGGGGGGACGGGAATAATTCACCCCTCCACTTT
CDR3: CASYRGDGNNSPLHF

size: .
length: 16
J: TRBJ1-1
V: TRBV5-1
D: .
DNA: TGCGCCAGCAGCCCCGGGGGGACTAACATGAACACTGAAGCTTTCTTT
CDR3: CASSPGGTNMNTEAFF

size: .
length: 16
J: TRBJ2-5
V: TRBV9
D: .
DNA: TGTGCCAGCAGCGTCACTACGGCCCCGGGTGGTGAGACCCAGTACTTC
CDR3: CASSVTTAPGGETQYF

size: few
length: 15
J: TRBJ1-6
V: TRBV2
D: TRBD1
DNA: TGTGCCAGCATGACTGGACAGGCCCAAAATTCACCCCTCCACTTT
CDR3: CASMTGQAQNSPLHF

size: .
length: 15
J: TRBJ1-1
V: TRBV4-2
D: .
DNA: TGTGCCAGCAGCCAAGAAACAGGGTGGAAAACTGAAGCTTTCTTT
CDR3: CASSQETGWKTEAFF

size: .
length: 15
J: TRBJ2-4
V: TRBV2
D: .
DNA: TGTGCCAGCAGTGAACAGTATATAGCCAAAAACATTCAGTACTTC
CDR3: CASSEQYIAKNIQYF

size: .
length: 15
J: TRBJ2-3
V: TRBV29-1
D: TRBD1
DNA: TGCAGCGTTGAAGAGGGGACAGGGGACACAGATACGCAGTATTTT
CDR3: CSVEEGTGDTDTQYF

size: few
length: 14
J: TRBJ1-6
V: TRBV18
D: .
DNA: TGTGCCAGCTCACCAGGGGACTATAATTCACCCCTCCACTTT
CDR3: CASSPGDYNSPLHF

size: .
length: 16
J: TRBJ1-2
V: TRBV27
D: .
DNA: TGTGCCAGCAGTTCCATCCCAACAGGGCGGGACTATGGCTACACCTTC
CDR3: CASSSIPTGRDYGYTF

size: .
length: 15
J: TRBJ2-3
V: TRBV7-9
D: TRBD1
DNA: TGTGCCAGCAGCTTGGGACAGGGATTTACAGATACGCAGTATTTT
CDR3: CASSLGQGFTDTQYF

size: .
length: 13
J: TRBJ2-7
V: TRBV30
D: .
DNA: TGTGCCTGGAGTCCCGGGACTGCCTACGAGCAGTACTTC
CDR3: CAWSPGTAYEQYF

size: .
length: 15
J: TRBJ1-2
V: TRBV7-2
D: .
DNA: TGTGCCAGCAGCGCCCCAGCAAGGAAAAACTATGGCTACACCTTC
CDR3: CASSAPARKNYGYTF

size: once
length: 17
J: TRBJ2-1
V: TRBV5-1
D: .
DNA: TGCGCCAGCAGCTTGGGGAATTCAGAGGCGGCCTACAATGAGCAGTTCTTC
CDR3: CASSLGNSEAAYNEQFF

size: once
length: 13
J: TRBJ2-5
V: TRBV10-3
D: TRBD1
DNA: TGTGCCATCAACGGACAGGGACAAGAGACCCAGTACTTC
CDR3: CAINGQGQETQYF

size: once
length: 15
J: TRBJ2-1
V: TRBV7-2
D: TRBD2
DNA: TGTGCCAGCAGCCTGACTAGCGGGAGGGTAGGGGAGCAGTTCTTC
CDR3: CASSLTSGRVGEQFF

size: .
length: 15
J: TRBJ2-3
V: TRBV6-1
D: .
DNA: TGTGCCAGCATGTATGTGCGGCCGGGTACAGATACGCAGTATTTT
CDR3: CASMYVRPGTDTQYF

size: .
length: 15
J: TRBJ2-7
V: TRBV14
D: TRBD1
DNA: TGTGCCAGCAGCCCCCCCGGGACAGTCTCCTACGAGCAGTACTTC
CDR3: CASSPPGTVSYEQYF

size: .
length: 11
J: TRBJ1-2
V: TRBV20-1
D: .
DNA: TGCAGTGCCGGAGCGGACTATGGCTACACCTTC
CDR3: CSAGADYGYTF

size: .
length: 13
J: TRBJ1-4
V: TRBV7-9
D: .
DNA: TGTGCCAGCAGGGCAGACCATAATGAAAAACTGTTTTTT
CDR3: CASRADHNEKLFF

size: .
length: 16
J: TRBJ2-1
V: TRBV7-9
D: TRBD2
DNA: TGTGCCAGAGACCCCGGGCGGGAGAGGTCCTACAATGAGCAGTTCTTC
CDR3: CARDPGRERSYNEQFF

size: few
length: 15
J: TRBJ2-1
V: TRBV19
D: TRBD2
DNA: TGTGCCAGTAGTATCTTTCCTAGCGGCAACAATGAGCAGTTCTTC
CDR3: CASSIFPSGNNEQFF

size: .
length: 13
J: TRBJ2-3
V: TRBV9
D: .
DNA: TGTGCCAGCAGCGGCGGTCCAACAGATACGCAGTATTTT
CDR3: CASSGGPTDTQYF

size: .
length: 14
J: TRBJ1-6
V: TRBV30
D: .
DNA: TGTGCCTGGAGAGGAGGCCTGTATAATTCACCCCTCCACTTT
CDR3: CAWRGGLYNSPLHF

size: .
length: 14
J: TRBJ2-5
V: TRBV7-9
D: TRBD2
DNA: TGTGCCAGCAGTCGACTAGCGGGGATCGAGACCCAGTACTTC
CDR3: CASSRLAGIETQYF

size: once
length: 16
J: TRBJ2-7
V: TRBV7-2
D: .
DNA: TGTGCCAGCAGCCAGGGGGGCCTCGTTCGTGGGGACGAGCAGTACTTC
CDR3: CASSQGGLVRGDEQYF

size: .
length: 13
J: TRBJ2-7
V: TRBV5-1
D: .
DNA: TGCGCCAGCAGCTCATCACAGGCCTACGAGCAGTACTTC
CDR3: CASSSSQAYEQYF

size: .
length: 14
J: TRBJ2-5
V: TRBV6-4
D: .
DNA: TGTGCCAGCAATCAAAGAGGTCGTCAAGAGACCCAGTACTTC
CDR3: CASNQRGRQETQYF